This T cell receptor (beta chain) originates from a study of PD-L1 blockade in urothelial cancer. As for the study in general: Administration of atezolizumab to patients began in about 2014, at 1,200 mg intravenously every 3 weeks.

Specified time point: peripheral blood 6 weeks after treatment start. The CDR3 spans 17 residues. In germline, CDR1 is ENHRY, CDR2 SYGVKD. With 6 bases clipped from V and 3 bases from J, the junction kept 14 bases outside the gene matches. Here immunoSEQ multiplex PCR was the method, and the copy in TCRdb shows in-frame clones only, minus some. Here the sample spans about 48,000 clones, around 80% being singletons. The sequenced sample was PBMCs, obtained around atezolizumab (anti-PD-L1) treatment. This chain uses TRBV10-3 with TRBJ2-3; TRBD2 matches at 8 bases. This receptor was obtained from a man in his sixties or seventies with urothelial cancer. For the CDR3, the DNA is TGTGCCATCAGGGGACCCCCCACGGGAGGGACTACAGATACGCAGTATTTT. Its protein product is CAIRGPPTGGTTDTQYF.